These T cell receptor beta chains were read from a single sample in a study of T cells in Graves' hyperthyroidism and ophthalmopathy. TCRdb redid the calling of the multiplex PCR reads with MiXCR, one entry per CDR3 protein. The data contain around 300,000 distinct CDR3 sequences, about 13% of them singletons. Input material: blood. All receptors derive from a middle-aged woman with Graves' hyperthyroidism. CDR3s include the opening cysteine and the closing phenylalanine or tryptophan. A D gene is named only where the DNA matches it firmly. Clone size is given for some rows only: seen once, a few or many times, or a class if the clone is expanded.

TRBJ1-1 TRBV3-1 many - TGTGCCAGCAGCACCCGGATTTCCCCTGAAGCTTTCTTT CASSTRISPEAFF
TRBJ1-2 TRBV6-2/TRBV6-3 many - TGTGCCAGCAGTTACGGTTATGGCAACTATGGCTACACCTTC CASSYGYGNYGYTF
TRBJ2-6 TRBV7-9 few - TGTGCCAGCAGCCGTACAGGGATGGGGGCCAACGTCCTGACTTTC CASSRTGMGANVLTF
TRBJ2-7 TRBV5-1 many - TGCGCCAGCAGCTTGCTTGAGACAGCTTCCTACGAGCAGTACTTC CASSLLETASYEQYF
TRBJ1-5 TRBV7-8 many TRBD1 TGTGCCAGCAGCACCTGGGACAGGGGGCTCTATCAGCCCCAGCATTTT CASSTWDRGLYQPQHF
TRBJ1-1 TRBV27 many - TGTGCCAGCAGTTTAAAGGGATTCGGCACTGAAGCTTTCTTT CASSLKGFGTEAFF
TRBJ1-2 TRBV2 many - TGTGCCAGCAGCGGGAGACCCGCGGATGGCTACACCTTC CASSGRPADGYTF
TRBJ2-3 TRBV25-1 - - TGTGCCAGCAGTGAAAGTTTACACTCCCCCGGGGATACGCAGTATTTT CASSESLHSPGDTQYF
TRBJ1-1 TRBV3-1 many - TGTGCCAGCAGCCACCTGGACAGTGAAGCTTTCTTT CASSHLDSEAFF
TRBJ2-7 TRBV18 few - TGTGCCAGCTCACCATTTACTAGGGGGTCGGCTTACGAGCAGTACTTC CASSPFTRGSAYEQYF
TRBJ1-1 TRBV13 many - TGTGCCAGCAGCTTGAACAGGGAAGCTTTCTTT CASSLNREAFF
TRBJ1-6 TRBV11-2 many - TGTGCCAGCAGCCGGACGGTTATTTCGGATAATTCACCCCTCCACTTT CASSRTVISDNSPLHF